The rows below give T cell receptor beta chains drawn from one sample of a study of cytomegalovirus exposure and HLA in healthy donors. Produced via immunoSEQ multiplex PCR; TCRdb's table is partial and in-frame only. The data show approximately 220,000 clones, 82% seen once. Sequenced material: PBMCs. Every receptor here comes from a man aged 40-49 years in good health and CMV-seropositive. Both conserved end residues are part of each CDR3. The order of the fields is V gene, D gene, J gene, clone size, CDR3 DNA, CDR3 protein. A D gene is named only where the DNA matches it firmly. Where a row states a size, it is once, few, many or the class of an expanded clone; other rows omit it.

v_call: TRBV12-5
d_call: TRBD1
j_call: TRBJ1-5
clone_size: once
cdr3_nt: TGTGCTAGTGGTTTGGGTCCCGGACAGGTCAATCAGCCCCAGCATTTT
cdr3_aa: CASGLGPGQVNQPQHF

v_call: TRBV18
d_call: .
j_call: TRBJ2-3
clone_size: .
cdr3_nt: TGTGCCAGCTCACCCGTAGTGGGGACTAGCACAGATACGCAGTATTTT
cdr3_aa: CASSPVVGTSTDTQYF

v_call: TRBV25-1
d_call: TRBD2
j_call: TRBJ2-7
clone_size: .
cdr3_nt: TGTGCCAGCAGTGGCGGGAGCGGCTACGAGCAGTACTTC
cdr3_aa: CASSGGSGYEQYF

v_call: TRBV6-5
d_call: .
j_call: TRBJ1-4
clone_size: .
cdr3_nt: TGTGCCAGCAGCCCTTCGGCAACTAATGAAAAACTGTTTTTT
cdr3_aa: CASSPSATNEKLFF

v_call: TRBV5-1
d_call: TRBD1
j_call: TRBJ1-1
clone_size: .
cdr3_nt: TGCGCCAGCAGCTTGGGGACAGGGGGCACTGAAGCTTTCTTT
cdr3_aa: CASSLGTGGTEAFF

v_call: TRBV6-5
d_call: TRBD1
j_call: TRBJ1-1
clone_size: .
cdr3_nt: TGTGCCAGCAGTTCGACAGGGGATAGAGCTTTCTTT
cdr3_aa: CASSSTGDRAFF

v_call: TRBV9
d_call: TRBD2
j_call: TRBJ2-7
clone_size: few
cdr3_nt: TGTGCCAGCAGCGCCCCCAGCGGGAGACCGGGAGAGCAGTACTTC
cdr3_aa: CASSAPSGRPGEQYF

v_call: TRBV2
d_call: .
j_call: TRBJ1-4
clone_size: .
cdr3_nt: TGTGCCAGTACTACAACTAATGAAAAACTGTTTTTT
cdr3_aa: CASTTTNEKLFF

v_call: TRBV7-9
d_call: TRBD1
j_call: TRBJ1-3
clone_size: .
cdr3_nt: TGTGCCAGCAGCCCCCCGGGACAGGGACCTTCTGGAAACACCATATATTTT
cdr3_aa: CASSPPGQGPSGNTIYF

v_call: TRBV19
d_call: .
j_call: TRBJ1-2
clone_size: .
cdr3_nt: TGTGCCAGTAAGATCGGACTCTATGGCTACACCTTC
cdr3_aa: CASKIGLYGYTF

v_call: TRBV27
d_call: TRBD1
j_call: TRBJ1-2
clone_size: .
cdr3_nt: TGTGCCAGCAGTTTTACAGGGGTTTCAAACTATGGCTACACCTTC
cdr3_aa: CASSFTGVSNYGYTF

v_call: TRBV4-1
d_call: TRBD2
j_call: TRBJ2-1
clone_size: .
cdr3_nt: TGCGCCAGCAGCCAGGGGGGGAATGAGCAGTTCTTC
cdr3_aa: CASSQGGNEQFF

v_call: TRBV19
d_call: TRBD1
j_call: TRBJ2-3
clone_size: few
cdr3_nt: TGTGCCAGTAGTAACCCCAACAGGGGGGCAGATACGCAGTATTTT
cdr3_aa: CASSNPNRGADTQYF

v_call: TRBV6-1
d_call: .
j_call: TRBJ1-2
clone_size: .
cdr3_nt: TGTGCCAGCAGCCAGGTCGGCGACTATGGCTACACCTTC
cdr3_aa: CASSQVGDYGYTF

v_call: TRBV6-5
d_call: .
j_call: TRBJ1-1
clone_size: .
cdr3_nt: TGTGCCAGCAGTTTCGAATCGACAGGAAGGACTGAAGCTTTCTTT
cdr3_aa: CASSFESTGRTEAFF

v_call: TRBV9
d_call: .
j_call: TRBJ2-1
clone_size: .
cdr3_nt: TGTGCCAGCAGCGTAGACGGGAGCGTATCCTACAATGAGCAGTTCTTC
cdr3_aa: CASSVDGSVSYNEQFF

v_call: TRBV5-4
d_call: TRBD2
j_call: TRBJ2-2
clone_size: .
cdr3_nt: TGTGCCAGCAGCCCCAGCGGCGGGAGGGCGAGCACCGGGGAGCTGTTTTTT
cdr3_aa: CASSPSGGRASTGELFF

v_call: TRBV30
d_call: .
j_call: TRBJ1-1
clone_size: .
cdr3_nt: TGTGCCTGGACCTTTTCGAGGAACACTGAAGCTTTCTTT
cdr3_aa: CAWTFSRNTEAFF

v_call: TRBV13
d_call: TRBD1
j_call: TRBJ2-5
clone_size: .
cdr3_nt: TGTGCCAGCAGCTCCCGGACAGGGGGAGAAGAGACCCAGTACTTC
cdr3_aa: CASSSRTGGEETQYF

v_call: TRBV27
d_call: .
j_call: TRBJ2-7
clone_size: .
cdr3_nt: TGTGCCAGCAGTTTATCGGGGCAGTCCTACGAGCAGTACTTC
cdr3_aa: CASSLSGQSYEQYF

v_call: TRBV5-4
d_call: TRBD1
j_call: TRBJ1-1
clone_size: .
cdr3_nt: TGTGCCACCCTTAGGAGACAGGGGTTACCTAACACTGAAGCTTTCTTT
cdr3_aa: CATLRRQGLPNTEAFF

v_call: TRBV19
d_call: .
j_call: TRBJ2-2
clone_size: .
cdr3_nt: TGTGCCAGTAGTATTTGGAGGGGCACCGGGGAGCTGTTTTTT
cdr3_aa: CASSIWRGTGELFF

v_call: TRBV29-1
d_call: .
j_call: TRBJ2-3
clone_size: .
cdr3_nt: TGCAGCGTTGTACAGAGAAGCACAGATACGCAGTATTTT
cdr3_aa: CSVVQRSTDTQYF

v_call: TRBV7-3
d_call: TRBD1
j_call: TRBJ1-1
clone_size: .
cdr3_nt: TGTGCCAGCAGCACCGGGACAGGGAACACTGAAGCTTTCTTT
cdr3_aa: CASSTGTGNTEAFF

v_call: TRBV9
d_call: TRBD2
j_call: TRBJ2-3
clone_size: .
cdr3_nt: TGTGCCAGCAGCGTTCGGGCGGGACTAGCGCCCACAGATACGCAGTATTTT
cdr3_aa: CASSVRAGLAPTDTQYF

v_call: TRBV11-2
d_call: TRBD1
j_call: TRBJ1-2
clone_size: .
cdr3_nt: TGTGCCAGCCAACCGATCAGGGGGCCTGACTATGGCTACACCTTC
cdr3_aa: CASQPIRGPDYGYTF

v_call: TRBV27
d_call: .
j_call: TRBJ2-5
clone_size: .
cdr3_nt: TGTGCCAGCAGTCCCCGGTCCGAGGAGGGGACGAAAGAGACCCAGTACTTC
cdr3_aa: CASSPRSEEGTKETQYF

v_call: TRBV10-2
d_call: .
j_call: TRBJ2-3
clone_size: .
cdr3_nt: TGCGCCAGCAGTGCAACTACTAGCACAGATACGCAGTATTTT
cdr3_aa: CASSATTSTDTQYF

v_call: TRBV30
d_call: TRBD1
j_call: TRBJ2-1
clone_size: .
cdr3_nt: TGTGCCTCTCCGGGACAGGGTTACAATGAGCAGTTCTTC
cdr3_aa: CASPGQGYNEQFF

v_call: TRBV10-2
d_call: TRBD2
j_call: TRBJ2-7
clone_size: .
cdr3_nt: TGCGCCAGCAGTGAGCCAGGACTAGCGGACTACGAGCAGTACTTC
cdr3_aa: CASSEPGLADYEQYF

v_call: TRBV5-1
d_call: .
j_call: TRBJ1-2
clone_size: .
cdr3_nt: TGTGCCAGCAGCTTGCAGTACCCCAACTATGGCTACACCTTC
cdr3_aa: CASSLQYPNYGYTF

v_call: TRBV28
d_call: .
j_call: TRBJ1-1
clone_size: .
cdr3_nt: TGTGCCAGCAATTTTCGGGGGAACACTGAAGCTTTCTTT
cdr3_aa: CASNFRGNTEAFF

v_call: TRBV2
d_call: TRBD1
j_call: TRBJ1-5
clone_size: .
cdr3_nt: TGTGCCAGCAGTGAGGACAGGGGGAATCAGCCCCAGCATTTT
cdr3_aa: CASSEDRGNQPQHF

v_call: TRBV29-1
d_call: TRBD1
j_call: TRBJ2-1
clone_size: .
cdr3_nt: TGCAGCGTTGGGGGACAGGTCAGCTCCTACAATGAGCAGTTCTTC
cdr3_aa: CSVGGQVSSYNEQFF

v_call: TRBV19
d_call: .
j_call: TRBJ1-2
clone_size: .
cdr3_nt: TGTGCCAGTAGTACAGGGGCCTCTACTTATGGCTACACCTTC
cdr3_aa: CASSTGASTYGYTF

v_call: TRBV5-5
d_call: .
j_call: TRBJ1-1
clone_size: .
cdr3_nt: TGTGCCAGCAGCTTCACAGCGACAGGATACACTGAAGCTTTCTTT
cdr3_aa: CASSFTATGYTEAFF

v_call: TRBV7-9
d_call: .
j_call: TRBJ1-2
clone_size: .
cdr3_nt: TGTGCCAGCAGCCCTGCTAGCTATGGCTACACCTTC
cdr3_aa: CASSPASYGYTF